The present TCR beta chain was sequenced within a study of technical replicates of blood from a handful of donors. This CDR3 is built from 15 residues. From germline, CDR1 is MNHEY and CDR2 SMNVEV (reference sequence). V lost 3 bases to trimming and J lost 6 bases; unmatched junction nucleotides: 9. This table comes from immunoSEQ multiplex PCR, and its TCRdb copy is limited to in-frame clones, with some not included. The top ten hold 7.5% to 8% of the sample, which has 9,000 to 15,000 clones, approximately 94% seen once. The sequence derives from a human donor in good health. Material: PBMCs. The chain links TRBV27 to TRBJ1-1; TRBD1 agrees at 8 bases. The CDR3 spells CASSFSTGGTAEAFF. CDR3 nucleotides: TGTGCCAGCAGTTTTTCAACAGGGGGTACGGCTGAAGCTTTCTTT.